The 20 T cell receptor beta chains reported below all come from one sample, sequenced in a study of T cell responses to AZD1222 COVID-19 vaccine. Produced via immunoSEQ multiplex PCR; TCRdb's table is partial and in-frame only. The data hold about 100,000 clones, with roughly 91% observed a single time. The sample consisted of peripheral blood, taken on day 0 of AZD1222 vaccination. The receptors were sampled from an adult in good health.

This clone was seen a few times. The gene calls are TRBV19 and TRBJ1-1, with a weak D call TRBD1 (5 bases). Trimming pared 6 bases from V and 5 bases from J, leaving 19 bases between. The CDR3 has 15 amino acids. Germline assignment: CDR1 LNHDA and CDR2 SQIVND (reference sequence). This CDR3 reads CASRAGPHGGTEAFF. The CDR3 DNA sequence: TGTGCCAGTAGGGCGGGACCGCATGGTGGTACTGAAGCTTTCTTT. The whole variable domain, remainder taken from reference TRBV19 and TRBJ1-1, is DGGITQSPKYLFRKEGQNVTLSCEQNLNHDAMYWYRQDPGQGLRLIYYSQIVNDFQKGDIAEGYSVSREKKESFPLTVTSAQKNPTAFYLCASRAGPHGGTEAFFGQGTRLTVV.

The genes are TRBV28 and TRBJ2-3; either TRBD1 or TRBD2 may supply D (5 bases each). With 1 base removed from V and 4 bases from J, the gap between germline ends came to 15 bases. The CDR3 runs to 16 residues. Germline V gene data show CDR1 as MDHEN and CDR2 as SYDVKM. The CDR3 is CASSLFGATKADTQYF. For the CDR3, the DNA is TGTGCCAGCAGTTTATTCGGGGCAACTAAGGCAGATACGCAGTATTTT.

On this clone itself: The junction does not match germline at one end; this may be a read error. The chain employs TRBV7-7 and TRBJ2-5; D uncertain. Germline loops: CDR1 SSHAT, CDR2 FNYEAQ (reference sequence). The CDR3 is made up of 13 amino acids. The CDR3 reads CASSPKTGETQYF. The CDR3 DNA reads as TGTGCTAGCAGCCCTAAAACCGGGGAGACCCAGTACTTC.

This clone was seen just once. The rearrangement joins TRBV6-1 to TRBJ1-2; D not certain. V was trimmed by 3 bases and J by 1 base, leaving 9 bases between them. The length of the CDR3 is 14 residues. The germline CDR1 and CDR2 sequences are MNHNS and SASEGT. CDR3 nucleotides: TGTGCCAGCAGTGAGGGTGGATTTAACTATGGCTACACCTTC. This encodes CASSEGGFNYGYTF.

The gene calls are TRBV7-9 and TRBJ1-2; possibly TRBD1 for D (6 bases). Trimming shortened V by 8 bases and J by 4 bases, and 17 bases separated the two germline ends. Per germline, CDR1 SEHNR and CDR2 FQNEAQ (reference sequence). The CDR3 is 14 amino acids. The CDR3 sequence: CASQTGGAIYGYTF. In nucleotides, the CDR3 is TGTGCCAGCCAGACTGGGGGGGCCATCTATGGCTACACCTTC.

The V and J genes are TRBV7-9 and TRBJ1-2; no clear D. Germline CDR1 is SEHNR and CDR2 is FQNEAQ (reference sequence). This CDR3 has 13 residues. Trimming cost V 3 bases and J 3 bases, with 8 bases left between them. The CDR3 spells CASSFTGDYGYTF. The CDR3 DNA sequence: TGTGCCAGCAGCTTTACCGGGGACTATGGCTACACCTTC.

This clone has a handful of counts. J is TRBJ1-2 and V is TRBV9; the match to TRBD1 covers 7 bases. The CDR3 is 14 residues long. In germline, CDR1 is SGDLS, CDR2 YYNGEE. V lost 0 bases, J lost 4 bases, and 3 bases stayed unmatched. Here the CDR3 reads CASSVGDRAYGYTF. The DNA for the CDR3 is TGTGCCAGCAGCGTAGGTGACAGGGCCTATGGCTACACCTTC.

J is TRBJ1-2 and V is TRBV6-5; D unresolved. CDR3 size: 13 residues. Trimming took 6 bases from V and 4 from J, leaving 12 bases between them. CDR1 MNHEY and CDR2 SVGAGI come from the germline V gene. The CDR3: CASRTSSAYGYTF. DNA of the CDR3: TGTGCCAGCAGGACCTCGTCGGCCTATGGCTACACCTTC.

V is TRBV5-1 and J is TRBJ2-4, with D perhaps assigned TRBD1 or TRBD2 (5 bases each). Trimming stripped 4 bases from V and 7 bases from J, with 12 bases between. Germline loops: CDR1 SGHRS, CDR2 YFSETQ. CDR3 length equals 13 residues. The DNA for the CDR3 is TGCGCCAGCAGCCTCTCCGGGACGAACATTCAGTACTTC. Protein: CASSLSGTNIQYF.

The chain employs TRBV27 and TRBJ1-1; D may be TRBD1 (6 bases). The V gene lost 0 bases and the J gene lost 1 base, with 12 bases spanning the gap. This CDR3 spans 16 amino acids. Germline-derived CDR1 and CDR2 are MNHEY and SMNVEV (reference sequence). CDR3 amino acids: CASSLSPQGPNTEAFF. The DNA for the CDR3 is TGTGCCAGCAGTTTATCACCACAGGGCCCGAACACTGAAGCTTTCTTT.

The V gene is TRBV19, the J gene TRBJ2-3; 8 bases are a match to TRBD2. Germline V gene sequence: CDR1 LNHDA, CDR2 SQIVND (reference sequence). CDR3 size: 14 residues. With 8 bases clipped from V and 6 bases from J, the junction kept 10 bases outside the gene matches. Here the CDR3 reads CASRDGRARDTQYF. In DNA form, the CDR3 reads TGTGCCAGTCGGGACGGGAGGGCCAGGGATACGCAGTATTTT.

The V and J genes are TRBV18 and TRBJ2-3; 10 nucleotides align to TRBD1. The length of the CDR3 is 16 residues. The V segment lost 2 bases and the J segment 2 bases; nucleotides outside the gene matches: 4. Germline values: CDR1 KGHSH, CDR2 LQKENI. This CDR3 reads CASSPGTGALTDTQYF. The CDR3 nucleotides are TGTGCCAGCTCACCAGGGACAGGGGCCCTCACAGATACGCAGTATTTT.

This clone appeared a single time. CDR3 region: CASSSPSRGVYNEQFF. DNA for the CDR3: TGTGCCAGCAGTTCCCCTTCGCGGGGGGTGTACAATGAGCAGTTCTTC. V is TRBV27 and J is TRBJ2-1; TRBD2 aligns across 8 bases. This CDR3 has 16 amino acids. Unmatched junction bases numbered 9, after V lost 4 bases and J lost 4 bases. Germline V lookup: CDR1 MNHEY, CDR2 SMNVEV (reference sequence).

The chain employs TRBV6-5 and TRBJ1-2; D gene uncertain. The length of the CDR3 is 14 residues. V was shortened by 10 bases and J by 5 bases, with 20 bases between the two germline ends. Germline V gene lookup returns CDR1 MNHEY and CDR2 SVGAGI. CDR3 sequence: CATSSAIRGYGYTF. In DNA form, the CDR3 reads TGTGCCACCTCCTCAGCCATCCGAGGGTATGGCTACACCTTC.

This clone has only a few counts. This rearrangement joins TRBV5-4 to TRBJ2-3; D is unresolved. Trimming removed 7 bases from V and 6 bases from J, with 18 bases in between. Germline V lookup: CDR1 SGHNT, CDR2 YYREEE (reference sequence). This CDR3 is built from 14 residues. DNA of the CDR3: TGTGCCAGCTCCACCTATGTAGGGCCGGATACGCAGTATTTT. Protein product: CASSTYVGPDTQYF.

This clone was seen a handful of times. The chain links TRBV29-1 to TRBJ2-5; D not resolved. The V end was cut by 8 bases, the J end by 5 bases, with 15 bases between. This CDR3 comprises 12 residues. CDR1 is SQVTM, CDR2 ANQGSEA, per germline. CDR3 sequence reads: CSIGSPPETQYF. CDR3 sequence (DNA): TGCAGCATTGGATCGCCCCCCGAGACCCAGTACTTC.

The genes are TRBV3-1 (or the pseudogene TRBV3-2) and TRBJ2-1; 11 positions match TRBD2. The junction had 5 bases not matched to a gene; V was cut back by 5 bases and J by 8 bases. The CDR3 covers 14 residues. The germline V gene has CDR1 LGHDT and CDR2 YNNKEL (reference sequence). The CDR3 loop is CASSYSGGADEQFF. The CDR3 region has the DNA TGTGCCAGCAGCTATAGCGGGGGGGCGGATGAGCAGTTCTTC.

The J gene is TRBJ2-7, the V gene TRBV23-1, with D possibly being TRBD1 (6 bases). TRBV23-1 is an ORF; its function is uncertain. Deletions cut 3 bases from V and 1 base from J, with 16 bases between. This CDR3 has 16 amino acids. In nucleotides, the CDR3 is TGCGCCAGCAGTCACGAAGGGGGTCTGAGGTCCTACGAGCAGTACTTC. It encodes CASSHEGGLRSYEQYF.

Comments on this clone: A read error may produce the germline difference seen at one junction end. The gene calls are TRBV5-1 and TRBJ1-1; D is perhaps TRBD1 (5 bases). The CDR3 extends over 15 amino acids. The germline V gene encodes CDR1 SGHRS and CDR2 YFSETQ. Written as DNA, the CDR3 is TGCGCCAGCAGCGCGACGGGCGGATGGGGCACTGAAACTTTCTTT. Its translation is CASSATGGWGTETFF.

This chain links TRBV23-1 with TRBJ1-5; D might be TRBD1 (5 bases). TRBV23-1 is designated an ORF whose function remains uncertain. This CDR3 spans 16 amino acids. V was clipped by 0 bases and J by 2 bases, with 11 bases between them. As DNA, the CDR3 is TGCGCCAGCAGTCAATCGGGGGGGTCGGGCAATCAGCCCCAGCATTTT. Translation: CASSQSGGSGNQPQHF.